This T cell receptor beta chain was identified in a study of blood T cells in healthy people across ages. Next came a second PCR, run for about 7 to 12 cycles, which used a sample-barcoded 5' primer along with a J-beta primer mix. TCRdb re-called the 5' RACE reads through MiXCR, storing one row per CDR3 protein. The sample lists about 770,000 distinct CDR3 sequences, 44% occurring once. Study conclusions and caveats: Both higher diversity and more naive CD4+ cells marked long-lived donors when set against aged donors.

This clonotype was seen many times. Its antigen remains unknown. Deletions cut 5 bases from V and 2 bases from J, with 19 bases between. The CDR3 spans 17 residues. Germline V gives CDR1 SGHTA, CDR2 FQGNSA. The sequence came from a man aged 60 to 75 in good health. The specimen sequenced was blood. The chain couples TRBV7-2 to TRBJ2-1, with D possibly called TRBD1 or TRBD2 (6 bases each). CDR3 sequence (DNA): TGTGCCAGCAGCCGAAGGGGTGGACGGGGGCCCTACAATGAGCAGTTCTTC. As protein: CASSRRGGRGPYNEQFF.